The 15 T cell receptor beta chains below were found in one sample sequenced in a study of cytomegalovirus exposure and HLA in healthy donors. The PCR had 60 Vbeta and 13 Jbeta primers. The assay was immunoSEQ multiplex PCR, and TCRdb's table has in-frame clones only and misses some. Of under 300,000 clones detected, roughly two thirds appear once; the ten largest clones hold roughly 2.4%. The sequenced sample consisted of PBMCs. These receptors originate from a female donor in good health and CMV-seronegative.

Comments on this clone: Mismatch with germline at one junction end may stem from a read error. J is TRBJ1-1 and V is TRBV20-1; D remains unclear. The CDR3 loop spans 11 amino acids. Germline V gene sequence: CDR1 DFQATT, CDR2 SNEGSKA (reference sequence). As DNA, the CDR3 is TGCAGTGCTAGCCCCCGGCACAGCCGGGACTTT. This translates into CSASPRHSRDF.

The chain couples TRBV9 to TRBJ2-6; 8 positions match TRBD2. The V segment lost 4 bases and the J segment 2 bases; nucleotides outside the gene matches: 8. Per the germline V gene, CDR1 is SGDLS and CDR2 is YYNGEE. CDR3 length equals 17 residues. The CDR3 reads CASSTTGREAGANVLTF. CDR3 DNA sequence: TGTGCCAGCAGCACGACCGGGCGGGAGGCTGGGGCCAACGTCCTGACTTTC.

The rearrangement links TRBV7-2 to TRBJ2-5; 12 bases match TRBD2. Judging by the DNA end, TRBJ2-7 fits better; the J call may be wrong. Germline V gene lookup returns CDR1 SGHTA and CDR2 FQGNSA. The CDR3 length is 15 residues. CDR3 sequence reads: CASSFASTSGSEQYF. CDR3 bases: TGTGCCAGCAGCTTCGCATCGACTAGCGGGAGCGAGCAGTACTTC.

The chain combines TRBV9 with TRBJ2-1; 9 nucleotides agree with TRBD2. The CDR3 has 14 residues. CDR1 SGDLS and CDR2 YYNGEE come from the germline V gene. J was trimmed by 7 bases and V by 0 bases; bases with no gene match: 2. Here the CDR3 reads CASSVGGLANEQFF. CDR3 sequence (DNA): TGTGCCAGCAGCGTAGGAGGACTAGCGAATGAGCAGTTCTTC.

This clone was picked up one time. The chain has TRBV7-2 and TRBJ2-7; unclear D gene. From germline, CDR1 is SGHTA and CDR2 FQGNSA. The CDR3 spans 12 residues. Deletions cut 5 bases from V and 1 base from J, with 6 bases between. The DNA for the CDR3 is TGTGCCAGCAGCCTATTTTCCTACGAGCAGTACTTC. It specifies CASSLFSYEQYF.

The chain recombines TRBV2 with TRBJ1-2; D uncertain. Trimming removed 10 bases from V and 4 bases from J, with 19 bases in between. Germline CDR1 SNHLY, CDR2 FYNNEI. This CDR3 is 14 amino acids long. The CDR3 DNA sequence: TGTGCCACCCAAGGTCGATGGGAGGGCTATGGCTACACCTTC. It encodes CATQGRWEGYGYTF. The full variable domain, rest sourced from reference TRBV2 and TRBJ1-2, is EPEVTQTPSHQVTQMGQEVILRCVPISNHLYFYWYRQILGQKVEFLVSFYNNEISEKSEIFDDQFSVERPDGSNFTLKIRSTKLEDSAMYFCATQGRWEGYGYTFGSGTRLTVV.

This clone was seen a few times. The chain joins TRBV30 to TRBJ1-2, with D possibly TRBD1 on 5 matching bases. This CDR3 comprises 11 residues. Germline CDR1 and CDR2: GTSNPN and SVGIG (reference sequence). The V end lost 7 bases, the J end lost 2 bases, and 8 bases lay between the germline ends. CDR3 sequence: CAFDRNYGYTF. The CDR3 DNA sequence: TGTGCCTTCGACAGAAACTATGGCTACACCTTC. Full variable domain (remainder filled in from reference TRBV30 and TRBJ1-2): SQTIHQWPATLVQPVGSPLSLECTVEGTSNPNLYWYRQAAGRGLQLLFYSVGIGQISSEVPQNLSASRPQDRQFILSSKKLLLSDSGFYLCAFDRNYGYTFGSGTRLTVV.

This clone was observed a few times. This chain joins TRBV29-1 and TRBJ2-5, with D possibly TRBD2 on 5 matching bases. Trimming stripped 7 bases from V and 5 bases from J, with 23 bases between. The CDR3 sequence is 15 residues long. Germline V gives CDR1 SQVTM, CDR2 ANQGSEA. The CDR3 reads CSAKNPGKPKETQYF. The CDR3 nucleotides are TGCAGCGCTAAGAACCCCGGGAAGCCTAAGGAGACCCAGTACTTC.

The chain couples TRBV11-3 to TRBJ2-2; 7 positions match TRBD1. Germline CDR1 SGHNT, CDR2 YENEEA. The CDR3 length is 14 residues. The junction had 7 bases not matched to a gene; V was cut back by 10 bases and J by 2 bases. The CDR3 nucleotides are TGTGCCACCGGCCGGGACAGCAACACCGGGGAGCTGTTTTTT. It encodes CATGRDSNTGELFF.

This chain links TRBV5-1 with TRBJ2-5; a possible D gene is TRBD1 (5 bases). The V end lost 0 bases, the J end lost 0 bases, and 6 bases lay between the germline ends. Looked up from germline, CDR1 is SGHRS and CDR2 is YFSETQ. There are 14 residues in the CDR3. The CDR3 spells CASSLVGDQETQYF. Written as DNA, the CDR3 is TGCGCCAGCAGCTTGGTAGGGGACCAAGAGACCCAGTACTTC.

The chain carries TRBV18 and TRBJ1-5; the D is unclear. The CDR3 contains 14 residues. V lost 5 bases and J lost 6, with 14 bases in between. Germline-derived CDR1 and CDR2 are KGHSH and LQKENI. The CDR3 DNA follows: TGTGCCAGCTCATTCTCCCGTACTGGTCAGCCCCAGCATTTT. As protein: CASSFSRTGQPQHF.

This clone was seen only once. J is TRBJ2-2 and V is TRBV6-6; no clear D. V lost 10 bases to trimming and J lost 5 bases, with 8 bases between them. The CDR3 totals 11 residues. Germline loops: CDR1 MNHNY, CDR2 SVGAGI (reference sequence). The CDR3 nucleotides are TGTGCCACGAGAGTTACCGGGGAGCTGTTTTTT. Residues: CATRVTGELFF.

The chain has TRBV27 and TRBJ2-1; D call uncertain. Germline CDR1 and CDR2: MNHEY and SMNVEV (reference sequence). This CDR3 is built from 17 residues. Trimming took off 0 bases at V and 0 bases at J, with 12 bases between the two ends. The CDR3 bases are TGTGCCAGCAGTTTATCGGCCAGCGCAAGCTCCTACAATGAGCAGTTCTTC. This gives the protein CASSLSASASSYNEQFF.

The CDR3 spells CASSESRSGQGYGYTF. DNA of the CDR3: TGCGCCAGCAGTGAGTCAAGATCCGGACAGGGCTATGGCTACACCTTC. The chain employs TRBV10-2 and TRBJ1-2; 8 bases align to TRBD1. V lost 0 bases and J lost 4; bases outside the gene matches: 7. The length of the CDR3 is 16 residues. CDR1 is WSHSY and CDR2 is SAAADI in the germline V gene.

As for this clone: Additional DNA sequences in this sample encode the identical CDR3. This CDR3 reads CASSPSGTGYEQYF. In DNA, the CDR3 is TGTGCCAGTAGTCCCTCCGGGACAGGGTACGAGCAGTACTTC. V usage is TRBV19 and J usage is TRBJ2-7, with 9 bases fitting TRBD1. Germline values: CDR1 LNHDA, CDR2 SQIVND (reference sequence). Unmatched junction bases numbered 6, after V lost 5 bases and J lost 4 bases. The CDR3 runs to 14 residues.